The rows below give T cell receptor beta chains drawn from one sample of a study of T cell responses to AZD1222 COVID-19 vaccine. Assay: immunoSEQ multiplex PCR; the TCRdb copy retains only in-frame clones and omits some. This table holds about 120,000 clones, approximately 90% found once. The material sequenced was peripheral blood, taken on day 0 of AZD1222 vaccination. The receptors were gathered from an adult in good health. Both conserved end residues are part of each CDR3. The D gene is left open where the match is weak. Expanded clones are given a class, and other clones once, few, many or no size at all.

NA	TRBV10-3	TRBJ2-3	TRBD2	TGTGCCATCAGGGGACTAGCGGGGGGGGATACGCAGTATTTT	CAIRGLAGGDTQYF
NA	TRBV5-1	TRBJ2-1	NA	TGCGCCAGCAGCACGACCTACAATGAGCAGTTCTTC	CASSTTYNEQFF
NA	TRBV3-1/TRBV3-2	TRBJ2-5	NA	TGTGCCAGCAGCCCTAGGGCCCCTGGAGGGGAAGAGACCCAGTACTTC	CASSPRAPGGEETQYF
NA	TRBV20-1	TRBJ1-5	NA	TGCAGTGCTAGTCCGGGGGGCAATCAGCCCCAGCATTTT	CSASPGGNQPQHF
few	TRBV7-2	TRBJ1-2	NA	TGTGCCAGCAGCTTAGGGGCGGGCCTTGGGGGTGGCTACACCTTC	CASSLGAGLGGGYTF
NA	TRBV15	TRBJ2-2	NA	TGTGCCACCAGCAGAGATCGAGCGGACACCGGGGAGCTGTTTTTT	CATSRDRADTGELFF
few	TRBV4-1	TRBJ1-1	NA	TGCGCCAGCAGCCAAGACAGAGCGAACACTGAAGCTTTCTTT	CASSQDRANTEAFF
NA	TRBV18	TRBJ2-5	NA	TGTGCCAGCTCACAGGGGCCCCAAGAGACCCAGTACTTC	CASSQGPQETQYF
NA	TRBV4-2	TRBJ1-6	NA	TGTGCCAGCAGCCAAGAAGGAACAGGGAGTAATTCACCCCTCCACTTT	CASSQEGTGSNSPLHF
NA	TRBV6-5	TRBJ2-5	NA	TGTGCCAGCAGTTACTCGACGGGCAGACAAGAGACCCAGTACTTC	CASSYSTGRQETQYF
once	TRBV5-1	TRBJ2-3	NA	TGCGCCAGCAGCTTGGTTCCGGGAGTGGGGACAGATACGCAGTATTTT	CASSLVPGVGTDTQYF
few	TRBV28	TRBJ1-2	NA	TGTGCCAGCAGTTCCTCACTCGGGATTAAGGACGACTACACCTTC	CASSSSLGIKDDYTF
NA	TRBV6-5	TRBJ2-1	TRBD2	TGTGCCAGCAGTTACTCGGGAGGGGCGAATGAGCAGTTCTTC	CASSYSGGANEQFF
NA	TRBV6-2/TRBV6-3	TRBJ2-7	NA	TGTGCCAGCAGTCCCGGGGCATCCCATCCTCACGAGCAGTACTTC	CASSPGASHPHEQYF
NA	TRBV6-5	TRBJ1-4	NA	TGTGCCAGCAGTTACAGGGGTTCAACTAATGAAAAACTGTTTTTT	CASSYRGSTNEKLFF
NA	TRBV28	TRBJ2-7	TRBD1	TGTGCCAGCGGGACAGGTCATTTAGCCGAGCAGTACTTC	CASGTGHLAEQYF
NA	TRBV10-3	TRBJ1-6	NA	TGTGCCATCGCGGCCAGGGGTTCACCCCTCCACTTT	CAIAARGSPLHF
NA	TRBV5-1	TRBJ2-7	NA	TGCGCCAGCAGCGTTACGGGACCGGGGTACGAGCAGTACTTC	CASSVTGPGYEQYF
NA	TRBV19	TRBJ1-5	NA	TGTGCCAGTAGTCAGGATCAGCCCCAGCATTTT	CASSQDQPQHF
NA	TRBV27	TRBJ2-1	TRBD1	TGTGCCAGCAGTTTTTTCCAGGGGGCTAATGAGCAGTTCTTC	CASSFFQGANEQFF
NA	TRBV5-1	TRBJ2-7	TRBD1	TGCGCCAGCAGCTTGGCGGGCAGGGGGCCCGCCTACGAGCAGTACTTC	CASSLAGRGPAYEQYF
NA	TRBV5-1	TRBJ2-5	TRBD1	TGCGCCAGCAGCTCCCGACAGGGTAAAGAGACCCAGTACTTC	CASSSRQGKETQYF
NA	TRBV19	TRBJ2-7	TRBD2	TGTGCCAGTAGTATAGCGGCGGGAGCCTCTTACGAGCAGTACTTC	CASSIAAGASYEQYF